This entry describes one TCR beta chain. The antigen remains undetermined. This specimen belongs to a study of shared clonotypes between healthy human individuals. Study-wide points: Represented diversity (both genetic and exposure-history) was limited by the small number of donors.

With 6 bases removed from V and 6 bases from J, the gap between germline ends came to 15 bases. Germline lookup yields CDR1 MNHEY and CDR2 SMNVEV (reference sequence). This CDR3 is built from 14 residues. The naive CD8 fraction comprised CD45RO-negative cells positively selected for CCR7 and excluded terminally differentiated effector memory CD45RA+ cells. Measured with immunoSEQ multiplex PCR; TCRdb has only the in-frame clones, and not every one. Seen here are 600,000 or so clones, 95% to 98% observed once, and the top ten hold 0.3%. The rearrangement links TRBV27 to TRBJ2-1; maybe TRBD1 (6 bases). The TCR originated in a man aged 25-45 years in good health. Sequencing input: naive CD8+ T cells sorted from blood. The CDR3 bases are TGTGCCAGCAGACAGGGCTCCTTGGGCAATGAGCAGTTCTTC. Amino acid sequence: CASRQGSLGNEQFF.